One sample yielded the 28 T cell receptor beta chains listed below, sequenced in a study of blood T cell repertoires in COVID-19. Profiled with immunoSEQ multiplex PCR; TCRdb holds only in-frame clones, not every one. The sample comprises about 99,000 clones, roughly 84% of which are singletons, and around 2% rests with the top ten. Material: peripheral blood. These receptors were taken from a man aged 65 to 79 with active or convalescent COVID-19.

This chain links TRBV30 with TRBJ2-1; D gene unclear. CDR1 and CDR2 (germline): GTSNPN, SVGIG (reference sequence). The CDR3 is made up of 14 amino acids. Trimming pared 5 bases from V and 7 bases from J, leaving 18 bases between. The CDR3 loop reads CAWAGFHLSNEQFF. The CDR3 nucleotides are TGTGCCTGGGCCGGGTTCCACTTGTCAAATGAGCAGTTCTTC.

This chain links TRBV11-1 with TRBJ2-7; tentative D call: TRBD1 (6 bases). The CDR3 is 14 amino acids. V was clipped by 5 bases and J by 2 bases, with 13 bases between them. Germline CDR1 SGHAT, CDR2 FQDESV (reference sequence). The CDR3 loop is CASSTPDRPYEQYF. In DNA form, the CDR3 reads TGTGCCAGCAGCACCCCGGACAGACCCTACGAGCAGTACTTC. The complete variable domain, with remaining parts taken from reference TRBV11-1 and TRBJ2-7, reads EAEVAQSPRYKITEKSQAVAFWCDPISGHATLYWYRQILGQGPELLVQFQDESVVDDSQLPKDRFSAERLKGVDSTLKIQPAELGDSAMYLCASSTPDRPYEQYFGPGTRLTVT.

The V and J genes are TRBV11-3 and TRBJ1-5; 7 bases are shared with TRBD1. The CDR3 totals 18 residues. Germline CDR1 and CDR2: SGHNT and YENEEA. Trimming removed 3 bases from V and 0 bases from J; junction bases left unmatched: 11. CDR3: CASSFAEGAGYSNQPQHF. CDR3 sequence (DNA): TGTGCCAGCAGCTTCGCCGAGGGGGCAGGGTATAGCAATCAGCCCCAGCATTTT.

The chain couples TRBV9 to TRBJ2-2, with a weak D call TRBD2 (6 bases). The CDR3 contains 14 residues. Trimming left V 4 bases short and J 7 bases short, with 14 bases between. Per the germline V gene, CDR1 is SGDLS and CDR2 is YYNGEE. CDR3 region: CASSPGPEGGELFF. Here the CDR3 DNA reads TGTGCCAGCAGCCCGGGACCGGAGGGCGGGGAGCTGTTTTTT.

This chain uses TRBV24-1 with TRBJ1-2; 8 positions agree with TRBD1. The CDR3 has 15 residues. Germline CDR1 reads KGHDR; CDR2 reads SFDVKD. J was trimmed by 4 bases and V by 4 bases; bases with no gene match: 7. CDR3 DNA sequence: TGTGCCACCAGTGACTCGGACAGGGCCCTCTATGGCTACACCTTC. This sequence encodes CATSDSDRALYGYTF.

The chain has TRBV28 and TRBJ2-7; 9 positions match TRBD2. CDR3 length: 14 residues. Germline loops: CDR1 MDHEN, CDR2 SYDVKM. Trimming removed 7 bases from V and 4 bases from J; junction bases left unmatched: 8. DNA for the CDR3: TGTGCCAGCAATAGCGGGGGACAAGTGTACGAGCAGTACTTC. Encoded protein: CASNSGGQVYEQYF.

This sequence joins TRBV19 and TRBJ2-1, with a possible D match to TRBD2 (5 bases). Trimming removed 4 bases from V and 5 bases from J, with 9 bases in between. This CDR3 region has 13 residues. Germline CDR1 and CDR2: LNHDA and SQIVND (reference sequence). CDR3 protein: CASSKGEDNEQFF. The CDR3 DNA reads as TGTGCCAGTAGTAAGGGAGAGGACAATGAGCAGTTCTTC.

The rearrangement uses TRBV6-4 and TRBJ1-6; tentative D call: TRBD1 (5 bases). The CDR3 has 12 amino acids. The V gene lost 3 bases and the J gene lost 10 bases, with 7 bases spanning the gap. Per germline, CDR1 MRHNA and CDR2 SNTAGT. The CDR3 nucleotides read TGTGCCAGCAGTGAAAAGGGGTCACCCCTCCACTTT. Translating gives CASSEKGSPLHF.

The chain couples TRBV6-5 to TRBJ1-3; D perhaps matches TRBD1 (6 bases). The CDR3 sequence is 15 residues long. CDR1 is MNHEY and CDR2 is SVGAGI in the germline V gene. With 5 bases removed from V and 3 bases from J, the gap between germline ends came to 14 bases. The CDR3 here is CASSNTGLSGNTIYF. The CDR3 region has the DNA TGTGCCAGCAGTAATACAGGGCTCAGTGGAAACACCATATATTTT.

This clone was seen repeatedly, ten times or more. Written as DNA, the CDR3 is TGTGCCAGCAGTGAACAGCGTAGGGGAACAGATACGCAGTATTTT. Encoded protein: CASSEQRRGTDTQYF. The V gene is TRBV2, the J gene TRBJ2-3; tentatively, D is TRBD1 (5 bases). The CDR3 length is 15 residues. V lost 2 bases, J lost 3 bases, and 12 bases lay in between. Germline loops: CDR1 SNHLY, CDR2 FYNNEI.

CDR3 in amino acids: CASSWGTPTNEKLFF. The CDR3 region has the DNA TGCGCCAGCAGCTGGGGGACACCAACTAATGAAAAACTGTTTTTT. V usage is TRBV5-1 and J usage is TRBJ1-4, with D possibly matching TRBD1 (6 bases). CDR1 is SGHRS and CDR2 is YFSETQ in the germline V gene. V lost 3 bases to trimming and J lost 0 bases, with 9 bases between them. CDR3 length: 15 residues.

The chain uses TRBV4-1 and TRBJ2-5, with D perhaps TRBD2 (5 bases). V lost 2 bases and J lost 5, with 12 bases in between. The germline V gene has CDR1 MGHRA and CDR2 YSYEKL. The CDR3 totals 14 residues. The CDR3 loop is CASSQRGPGETQYF. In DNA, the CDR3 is TGCGCCAGCAGCCAACGAGGGCCGGGGGAGACCCAGTACTTC.

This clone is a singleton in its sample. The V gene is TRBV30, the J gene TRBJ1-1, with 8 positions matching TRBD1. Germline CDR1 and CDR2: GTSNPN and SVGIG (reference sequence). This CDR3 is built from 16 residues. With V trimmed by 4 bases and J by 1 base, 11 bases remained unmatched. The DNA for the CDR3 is TGTGCCTGGACCCCACTCCCAGGACAGGGGAACACTGAAGCTTTCTTT. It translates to CAWTPLPGQGNTEAFF.

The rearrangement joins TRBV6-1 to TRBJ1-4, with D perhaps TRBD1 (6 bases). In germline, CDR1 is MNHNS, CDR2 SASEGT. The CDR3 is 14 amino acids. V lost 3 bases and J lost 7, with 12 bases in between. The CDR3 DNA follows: TGTGCCAGCAGTGATACAGGGTTATTTGAAAAACTGTTTTTT. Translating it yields CASSDTGLFEKLFF.

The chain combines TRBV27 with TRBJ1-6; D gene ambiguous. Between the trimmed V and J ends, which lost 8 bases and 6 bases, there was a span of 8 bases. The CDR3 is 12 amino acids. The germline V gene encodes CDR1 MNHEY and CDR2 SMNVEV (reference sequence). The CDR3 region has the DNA TGTGCCAGCTGGCGGATTAATTCACCCCTCCACTTT. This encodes CASWRINSPLHF.

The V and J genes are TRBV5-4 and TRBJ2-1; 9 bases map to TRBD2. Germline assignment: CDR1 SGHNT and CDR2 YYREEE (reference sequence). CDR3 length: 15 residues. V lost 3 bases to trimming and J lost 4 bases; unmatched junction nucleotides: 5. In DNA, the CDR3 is TGTGCCAGCAGCTGGAGCGGGGGGCCATACAATGAGCAGTTCTTC. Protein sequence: CASSWSGGPYNEQFF.

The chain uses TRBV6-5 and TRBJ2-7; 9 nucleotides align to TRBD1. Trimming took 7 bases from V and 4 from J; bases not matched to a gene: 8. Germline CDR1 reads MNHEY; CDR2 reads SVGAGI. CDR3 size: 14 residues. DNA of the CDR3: TGTGCCAGCAATCCGGGACAGGGTTGGTACGAGCAGTACTTC. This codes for CASNPGQGWYEQYF.

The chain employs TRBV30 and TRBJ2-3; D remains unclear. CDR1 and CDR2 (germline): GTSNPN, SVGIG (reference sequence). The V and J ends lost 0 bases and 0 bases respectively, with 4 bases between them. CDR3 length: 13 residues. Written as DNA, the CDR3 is TGTGCCTGGAGTGTGTCTAGCACAGATACGCAGTATTTT. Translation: CAWSVSSTDTQYF.

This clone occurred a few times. The CDR3 region is CASSLWGEMNTEAFF. The CDR3 nucleotides read TGTGCCAGCAGCTTATGGGGGGAGATGAACACTGAAGCTTTCTTT. V usage is TRBV7-9 and J usage is TRBJ1-1; D is perhaps TRBD1 (5 bases). The CDR3 spans 15 residues. The ends were cut back, 2 bases at V and 0 bases at J, with 10 bases in the middle. CDR1 is SEHNR, CDR2 FQNEAQ, per germline (reference sequence).

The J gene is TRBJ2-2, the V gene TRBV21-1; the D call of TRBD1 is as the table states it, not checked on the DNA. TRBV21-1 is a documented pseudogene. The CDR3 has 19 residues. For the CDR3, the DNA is TGTGCCAGCAGCAAAGTAGGACAGTCTCCTTACGCGAACACCGGGGAGCTGTTTTTT. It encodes CASSKVGQSPYANTGELFF.

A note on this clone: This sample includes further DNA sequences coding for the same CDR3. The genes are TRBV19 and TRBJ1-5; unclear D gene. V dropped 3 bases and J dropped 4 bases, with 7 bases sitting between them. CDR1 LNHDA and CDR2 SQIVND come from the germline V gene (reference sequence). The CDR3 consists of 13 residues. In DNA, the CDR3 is TGTGCCAGTAGTATCCGGGTTAATCAGCCCCAGCATTTT. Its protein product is CASSIRVNQPQHF.

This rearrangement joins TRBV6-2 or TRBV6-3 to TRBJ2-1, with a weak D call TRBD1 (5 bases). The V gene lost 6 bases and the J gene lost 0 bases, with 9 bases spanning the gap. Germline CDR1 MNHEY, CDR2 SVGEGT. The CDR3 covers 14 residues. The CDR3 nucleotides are TGTGCCAGCAGCCGACAGAGCTCCTACAATGAGCAGTTCTTC. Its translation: CASSRQSSYNEQFF.

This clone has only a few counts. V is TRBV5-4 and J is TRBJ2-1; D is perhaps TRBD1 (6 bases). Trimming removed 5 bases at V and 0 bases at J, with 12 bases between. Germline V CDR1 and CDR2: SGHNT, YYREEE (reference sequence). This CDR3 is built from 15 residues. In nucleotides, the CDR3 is TGTGCCAGCAGGATGGACAGAAGCTCCTACAATGAGCAGTTCTTC. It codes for CASRMDRSSYNEQFF.

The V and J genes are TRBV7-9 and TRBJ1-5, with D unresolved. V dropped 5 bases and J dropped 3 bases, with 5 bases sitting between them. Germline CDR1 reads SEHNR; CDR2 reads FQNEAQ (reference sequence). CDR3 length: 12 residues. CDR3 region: CASSLPNQPQHF. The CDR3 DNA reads TGTGCCAGCAGCCTCCCCAATCAGCCCCAGCATTTT.

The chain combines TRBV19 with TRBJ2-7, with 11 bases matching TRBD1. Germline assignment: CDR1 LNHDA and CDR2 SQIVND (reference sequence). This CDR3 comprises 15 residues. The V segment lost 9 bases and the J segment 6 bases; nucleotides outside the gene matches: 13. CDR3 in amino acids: CASSGGDRGSSEQYF. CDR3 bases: TGTGCCAGCTCAGGTGGGGACAGGGGGTCCAGCGAGCAGTACTTC.

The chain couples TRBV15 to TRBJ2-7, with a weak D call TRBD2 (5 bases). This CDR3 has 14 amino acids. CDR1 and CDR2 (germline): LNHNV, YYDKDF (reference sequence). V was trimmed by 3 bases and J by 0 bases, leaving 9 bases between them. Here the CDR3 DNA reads TGTGCCACCAGCAGTTATGGGAGCTCCTACGAGCAGTACTTC. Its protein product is CATSSYGSSYEQYF.

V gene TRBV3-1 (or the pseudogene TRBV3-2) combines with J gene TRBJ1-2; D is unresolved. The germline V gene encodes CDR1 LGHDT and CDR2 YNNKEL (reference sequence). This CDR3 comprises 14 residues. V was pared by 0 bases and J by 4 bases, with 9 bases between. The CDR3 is CASSQDVAVYGYTF. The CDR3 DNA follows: TGTGCCAGCAGCCAAGATGTGGCAGTCTATGGCTACACCTTC.

The CDR3 reads CASSRQPGQMQETQYF. CDR3 DNA: TGTGCCAGCAGCCGCCAGCCGGGACAGATGCAAGAGACCCAGTACTTC. V usage is TRBV4-2 and J usage is TRBJ2-5; TRBD1 agrees at 7 bases. Germline CDR1 and CDR2: LGHNA and YNFKEQ. The CDR3 length is 16 residues. Germline trimming cut 4 bases from V and 2 bases from J; bases unmatched to any gene: 10.